One sample yielded the 6 T cell receptor beta chains listed below, sequenced in a study of PD-1 blockade in classical Hodgkin lymphoma. Clones were sequenced by immunoSEQ multiplex PCR, and TCRdb holds only the in-frame ones, with some missing. This repertoire shows around 26,000 clones, around 94% found once; its top ten account for about 4.3%. Sample time point: newly diagnosed, previously untreated cHL patient sample. Sequencing was performed on peripheral blood mononuclear cells (PBMCs). All receptors come from a human donor with classical Hodgkin lymphoma.

V usage is TRBV6-5 and J usage is TRBJ2-7, with a possible D match to TRBD1 (5 bases). This CDR3 has 15 amino acids. The ends were cut back, 2 bases at V and 3 bases at J, with 14 bases in the middle. Germline values: CDR1 MNHEY, CDR2 SVGAGI. The CDR3 here is CASSYVGQGYYEQYF. CDR3 bases: TGTGCCAGCAGTTACGTTGGACAAGGCTACTACGAGCAGTACTTC.

The rearrangement uses TRBV7-3 and TRBJ2-3, with 7 bases matching TRBD1. Germline V gene lookup returns CDR1 SGHTA and CDR2 FQGTGA. The CDR3 is 14 residues long. V shed 5 bases and J 0 bases; nucleotides not matched to a gene: 2. In DNA, the CDR3 is TGTGCCAGCAGCCGACAGGGTAGCACAGATACGCAGTATTTT. Protein product: CASSRQGSTDTQYF.

The chain joins TRBV14 to TRBJ1-1; D is perhaps TRBD1 (5 bases). CDR1 and CDR2 (germline): SGHDN, FVKESK. CDR3 size: 15 residues. V was shortened by 0 bases and J by 4 bases, with 12 bases between the two germline ends. The CDR3 bases are TGTGCCAGCAGCCAAGACCAGGGATTCAGCACTGAAGCTTTCTTT. The encoded protein is CASSQDQGFSTEAFF.

J is TRBJ2-1 and V is TRBV27; 10 bases are a match to TRBD2. The length of the CDR3 is 19 residues. Germline V CDR1 and CDR2: MNHEY, SMNVEV (reference sequence). The trim removed 9 bases at V and 4 bases at J, leaving 21 bases unmatched. CDR3 residues: CASSTGGRASGSAYNEQFF. The CDR3 DNA follows: TGTGCCAGTTCAACGGGAGGGAGGGCTAGCGGGAGTGCTTACAATGAGCAGTTCTTC.

This clone was observed once. The V call is TRBV28, the J call TRBJ1-1; no clear D gene. Germline values: CDR1 MDHEN, CDR2 SYDVKM. V lost 1 base, J lost 3 bases, and 15 bases lay in between. The CDR3 length is 16 residues. CDR3 DNA sequence: TGTGCCAGCAGTTTATATGCGGGCCCCGGGGACACTGAAGCTTTCTTT. Protein sequence: CASSLYAGPGDTEAFF.

This sequence joins TRBV6-6 and TRBJ2-2, with 7 bases fitting TRBD2. The length of the CDR3 is 15 residues. The V segment lost 6 bases and the J segment 0 bases; nucleotides outside the gene matches: 4. The germline V gene has CDR1 MNHNY and CDR2 SVGAGI (reference sequence). CDR3 coding DNA: TGTGCCAGCAGCAACGGACTAGCGAACACCGGGGAGCTGTTTTTT. Amino acids: CASSNGLANTGELFF.